This T cell receptor (beta chain) was retrieved from a study of spatial heterogeneity in lung cancer. As for the study in general: Consistent detection of more beta-chain than alpha-chain sequences was observed. Overall study results and limits: In blood, ubiquitous expanded tumor TCRs appeared more at resection than follow-up.

Each molecule of TCR cDNA was tagged with one unique molecular identifier. Each CDR3 protein gets one entry after TCRdb re-called the 5' RACE reads with MiXCR. The table shows around 29,000 distinct CDR3 sequences, with about 10% occurring only once. The CDR3 loop spans 14 amino acids. CDR1 is MDHEN, CDR2 SYDVKM, per germline. V shed 10 bases, J shed 5 bases, and the junction held 12 bases outside the gene matches. Regarding time point: blood at routine non-recurrence follow-up after resection. Unsorted whole RNA from tumor, nontumor lung or frozen PBMC underwent sequencing. Details on this clonotype: Its antigen is undetermined.

The receptor's source is a female donor with early-stage non-small cell lung cancer. This material consisted of PBMCs, taken at follow-up. The rearrangement joins TRBV28 to TRBJ1-2; 8 positions match TRBD1. Here the CDR3 reads CANSDRGELYGYTF. In nucleotides, the CDR3 is TGTGCCAACAGCGACAGGGGCGAACTTTATGGCTACACCTTC.